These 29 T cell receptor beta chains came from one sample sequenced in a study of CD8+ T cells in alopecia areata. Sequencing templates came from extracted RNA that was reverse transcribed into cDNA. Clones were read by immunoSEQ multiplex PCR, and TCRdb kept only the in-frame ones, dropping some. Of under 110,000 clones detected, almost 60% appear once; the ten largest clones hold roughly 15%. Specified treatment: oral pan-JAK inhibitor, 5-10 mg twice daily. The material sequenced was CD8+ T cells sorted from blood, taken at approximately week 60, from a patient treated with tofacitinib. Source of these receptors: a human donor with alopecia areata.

The CDR3 bases are TGCGCCAGCAGCTTGGACCCTATCCGGGAGCAGTACTTC. It yields the protein CASSLDPIREQYF. This chain joins TRBV5-1 and TRBJ2-7, with D uncertain. Germline CDR1 reads SGHRS; CDR2 reads YFSETQ. V lost 0 bases and J 7 bases, leaving 11 bases between the germline ends. The length of the CDR3 is 13 residues.

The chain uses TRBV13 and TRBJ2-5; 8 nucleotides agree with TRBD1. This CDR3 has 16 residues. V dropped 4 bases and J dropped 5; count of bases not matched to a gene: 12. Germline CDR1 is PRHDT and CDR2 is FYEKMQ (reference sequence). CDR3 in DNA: TGTGCCAGCAGCTCACCCGGGCAGGGGGCTTTGGAGACCCAGTACTTC. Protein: CASSSPGQGALETQYF.

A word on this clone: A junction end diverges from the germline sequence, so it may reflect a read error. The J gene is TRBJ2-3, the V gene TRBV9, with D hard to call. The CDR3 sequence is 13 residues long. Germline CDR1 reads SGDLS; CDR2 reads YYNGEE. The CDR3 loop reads CASSATTTDTQCF. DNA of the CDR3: TGTGCCAGCAGCGCCACTACCACAGATACGCAGTGTTTT.

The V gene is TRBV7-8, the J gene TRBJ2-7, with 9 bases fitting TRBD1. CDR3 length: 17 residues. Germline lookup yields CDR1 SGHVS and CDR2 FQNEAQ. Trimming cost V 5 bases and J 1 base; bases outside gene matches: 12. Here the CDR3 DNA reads TGTGCCAGCAGCCCGCGAGGACAGGGGACCGTATCCTACGAGCAGTACTTC. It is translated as CASSPRGQGTVSYEQYF.

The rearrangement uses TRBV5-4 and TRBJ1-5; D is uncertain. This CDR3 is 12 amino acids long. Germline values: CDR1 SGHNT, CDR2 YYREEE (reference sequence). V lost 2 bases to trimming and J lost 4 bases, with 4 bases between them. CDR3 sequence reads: CASSFENQPQHF. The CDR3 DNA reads TGTGCCAGCAGCTTCGAGAATCAGCCCCAGCATTTT.

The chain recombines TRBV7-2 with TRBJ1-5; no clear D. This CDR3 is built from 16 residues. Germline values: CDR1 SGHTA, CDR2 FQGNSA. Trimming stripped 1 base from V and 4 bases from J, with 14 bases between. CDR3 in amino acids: CASSLGVKVQNQPQHF. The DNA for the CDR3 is TGTGCCAGCAGCTTAGGGGTGAAAGTGCAGAATCAGCCCCAGCATTTT. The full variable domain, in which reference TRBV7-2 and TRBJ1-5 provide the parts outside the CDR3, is GAGVSQSPSNKVTEKGKDVELRCDPISGHTALYWYRQSLGQGLEFLIYFQGNSAPDKSGLPSDRFSAERTGGSVSTLTIQRTQQEDSAVYLCASSLGVKVQNQPQHFGDGTRLSIL.

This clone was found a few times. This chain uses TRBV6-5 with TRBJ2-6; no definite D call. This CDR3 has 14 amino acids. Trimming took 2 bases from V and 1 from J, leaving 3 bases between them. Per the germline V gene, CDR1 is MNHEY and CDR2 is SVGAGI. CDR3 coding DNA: TGTGCCAGCAGTTACGGTTCTGGGGCCAACGTCCTGACTTTC. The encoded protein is CASSYGSGANVLTF.

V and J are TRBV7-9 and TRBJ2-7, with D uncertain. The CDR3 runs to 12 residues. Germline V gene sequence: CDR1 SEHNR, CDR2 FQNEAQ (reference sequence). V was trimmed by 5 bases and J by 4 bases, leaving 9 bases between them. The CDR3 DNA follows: TGTGCCAGCAGCCTATCCGAGTACGAGCAGTACTTC. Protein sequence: CASSLSEYEQYF.

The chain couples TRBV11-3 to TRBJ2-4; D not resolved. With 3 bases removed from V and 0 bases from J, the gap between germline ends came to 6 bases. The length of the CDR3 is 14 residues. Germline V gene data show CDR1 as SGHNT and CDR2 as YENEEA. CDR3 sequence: CASSFGLAKNIQYF. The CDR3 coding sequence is TGTGCCAGCAGCTTCGGGCTAGCCAAAAACATTCAGTACTTC.

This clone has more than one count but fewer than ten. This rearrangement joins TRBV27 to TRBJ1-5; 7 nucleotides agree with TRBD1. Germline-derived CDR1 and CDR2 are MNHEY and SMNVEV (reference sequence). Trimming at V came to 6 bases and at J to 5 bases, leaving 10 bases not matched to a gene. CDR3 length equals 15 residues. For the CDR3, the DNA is TGTGCCAGCAGCCAAGCGATGAGGGGGCATCAGCCCCAGCATTTT. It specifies CASSQAMRGHQPQHF.

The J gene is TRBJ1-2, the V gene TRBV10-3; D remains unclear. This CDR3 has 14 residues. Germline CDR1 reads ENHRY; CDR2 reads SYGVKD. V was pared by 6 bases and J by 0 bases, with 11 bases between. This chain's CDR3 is CAIRLGFPNYGYTF. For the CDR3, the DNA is TGTGCCATCAGGCTCGGGTTTCCTAACTATGGCTACACCTTC.

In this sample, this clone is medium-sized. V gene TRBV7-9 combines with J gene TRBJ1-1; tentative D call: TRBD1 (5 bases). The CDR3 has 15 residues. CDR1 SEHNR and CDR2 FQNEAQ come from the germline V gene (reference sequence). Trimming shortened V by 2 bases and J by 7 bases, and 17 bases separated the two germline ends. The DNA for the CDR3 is TGTGCCAGCAGCTTATCCTCAGGGCCATTTGGTGAAGCTTTCTTT. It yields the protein CASSLSSGPFGEAFF.

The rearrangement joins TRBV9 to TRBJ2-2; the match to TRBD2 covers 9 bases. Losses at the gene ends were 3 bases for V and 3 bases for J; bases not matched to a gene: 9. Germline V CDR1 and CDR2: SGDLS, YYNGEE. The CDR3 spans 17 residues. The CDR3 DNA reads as TGTGCCAGCAGCGCGCTATCTAGCGGGGCCCACACCGGGGAGCTGTTTTTT. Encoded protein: CASSALSSGAHTGELFF.

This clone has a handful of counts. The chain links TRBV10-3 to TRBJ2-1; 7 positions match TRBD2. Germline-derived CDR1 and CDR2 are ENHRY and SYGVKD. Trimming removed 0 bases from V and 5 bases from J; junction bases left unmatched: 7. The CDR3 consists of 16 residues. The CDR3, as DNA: TGTGCCATCAGTGAGTCTGGGGGGGGGTTAAACAATGAGCAGTTCTTC. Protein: CAISESGGGLNNEQFF.

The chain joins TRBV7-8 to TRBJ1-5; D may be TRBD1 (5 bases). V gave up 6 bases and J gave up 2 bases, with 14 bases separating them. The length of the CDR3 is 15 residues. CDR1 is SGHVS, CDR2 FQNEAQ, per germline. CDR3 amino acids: CASSQSQGRNQPQHF. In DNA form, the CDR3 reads TGTGCCAGCAGTCAAAGTCAGGGCCGCAATCAGCCCCAGCATTTT.

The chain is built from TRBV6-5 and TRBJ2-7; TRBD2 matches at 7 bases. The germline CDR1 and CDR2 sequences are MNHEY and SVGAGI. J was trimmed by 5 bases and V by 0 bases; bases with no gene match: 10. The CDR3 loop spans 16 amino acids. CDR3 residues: CASSYSGGSGRDEQYF. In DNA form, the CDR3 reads TGTGCCAGCAGTTACTCCGGGGGGTCAGGACGGGACGAGCAGTACTTC.

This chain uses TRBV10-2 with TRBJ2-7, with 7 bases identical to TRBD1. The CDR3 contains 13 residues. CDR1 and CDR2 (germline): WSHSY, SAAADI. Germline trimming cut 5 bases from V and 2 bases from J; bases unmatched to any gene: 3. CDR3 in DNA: TGCGCCAGCAGTACAGGGGCACCCTACGAGCAGTACTTC. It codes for CASSTGAPYEQYF.

The CDR3 DNA follows: TGTGCCAGCAGCTTTTTGGCGGTGGAAGAGACCCAGTACTTC. It translates to CASSFLAVEETQYF. The chain joins TRBV7-8 to TRBJ2-5; no definite D call. The CDR3 covers 14 residues. Germline CDR1 is SGHVS and CDR2 is FQNEAQ. V gave up 3 bases and J gave up 3 bases, with 11 bases separating them. Based on the CDR3 plus reference TRBV7-8 and TRBJ2-5, the full variable domain is GAGVSQSPRYKVAKRGQDVALRCDPISGHVSLFWYQQALGQGPEFLTYFQNEAQLDKSGLPSDRFFAERPEGSVSTLKIQRTQQEDSAVYLCASSFLAVEETQYFGPGTRLLVL.

CDR3 nucleotide sequence: TGTGCCAGCAGTGCCGGACAGGGTTCCTACGAGCAGTACTTC. Its translation: CASSAGQGSYEQYF. The gene calls are TRBV6-1 and TRBJ2-7, with 8 bases identical to TRBD1. Germline V lookup: CDR1 MNHNS, CDR2 SASEGT. The CDR3 spans 14 residues. The ends lost 4 bases at V and 1 base at J; junction bases unmatched: 3.

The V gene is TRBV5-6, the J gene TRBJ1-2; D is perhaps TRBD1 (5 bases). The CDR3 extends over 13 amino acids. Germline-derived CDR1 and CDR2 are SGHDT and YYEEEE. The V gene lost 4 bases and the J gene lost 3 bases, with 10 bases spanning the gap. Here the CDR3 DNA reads TGTGCCAGCAGCCGACCCAGGGACTATGGCTACACCTTC. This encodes CASSRPRDYGYTF.

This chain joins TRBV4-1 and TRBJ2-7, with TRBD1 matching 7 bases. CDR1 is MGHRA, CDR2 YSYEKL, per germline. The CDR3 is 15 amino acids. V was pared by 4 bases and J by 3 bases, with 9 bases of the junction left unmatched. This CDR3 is CASSPLSRGFYEQYF. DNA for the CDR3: TGCGCCAGCAGCCCACTGAGCAGGGGGTTCTACGAGCAGTACTTC.

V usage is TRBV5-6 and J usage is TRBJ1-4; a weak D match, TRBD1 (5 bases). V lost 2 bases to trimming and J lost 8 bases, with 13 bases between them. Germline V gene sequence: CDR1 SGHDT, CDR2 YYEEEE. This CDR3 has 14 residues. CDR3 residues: CASSFMQGNEKLFF. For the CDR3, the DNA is TGTGCCAGCAGCTTTATGCAGGGTAACGAAAAACTGTTTTTT.

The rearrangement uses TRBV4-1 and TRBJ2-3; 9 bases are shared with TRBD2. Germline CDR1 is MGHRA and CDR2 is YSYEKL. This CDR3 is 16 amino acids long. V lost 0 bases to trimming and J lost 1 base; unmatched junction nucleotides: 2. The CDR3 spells CASSQELAGGTDTQYF. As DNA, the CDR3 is TGCGCCAGCAGCCAAGAATTAGCGGGGGGCACAGATACGCAGTATTTT.

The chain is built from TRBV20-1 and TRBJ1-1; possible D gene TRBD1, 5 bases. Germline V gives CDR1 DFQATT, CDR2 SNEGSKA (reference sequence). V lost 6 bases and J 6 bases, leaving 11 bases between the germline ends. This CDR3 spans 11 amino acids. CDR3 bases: TGCAGTGCCAAAAGGGGACCTGAAGCTTTCTTT. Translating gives CSAKRGPEAFF.

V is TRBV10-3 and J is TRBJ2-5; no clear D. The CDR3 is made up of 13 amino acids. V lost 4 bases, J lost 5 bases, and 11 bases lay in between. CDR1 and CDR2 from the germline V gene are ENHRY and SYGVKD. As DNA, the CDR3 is TGTGCCATCAGTGCGATCCTACGGGAGACCCAGTACTTC. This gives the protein CAISAILRETQYF.

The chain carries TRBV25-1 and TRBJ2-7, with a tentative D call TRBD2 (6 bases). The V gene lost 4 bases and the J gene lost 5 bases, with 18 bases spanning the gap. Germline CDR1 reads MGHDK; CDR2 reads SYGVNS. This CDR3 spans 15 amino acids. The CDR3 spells CASSVPLGGTHEQYF. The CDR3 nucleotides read TGTGCCAGCAGTGTACCCCTCGGAGGGACCCACGAGCAGTACTTC.

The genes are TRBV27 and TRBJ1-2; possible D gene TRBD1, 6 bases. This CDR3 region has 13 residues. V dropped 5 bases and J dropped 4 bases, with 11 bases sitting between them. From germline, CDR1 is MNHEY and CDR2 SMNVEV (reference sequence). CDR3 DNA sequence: TGTGCCAGCAGTCCAGGGGCTGGCTATGGCTACACCTTC. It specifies CASSPGAGYGYTF.

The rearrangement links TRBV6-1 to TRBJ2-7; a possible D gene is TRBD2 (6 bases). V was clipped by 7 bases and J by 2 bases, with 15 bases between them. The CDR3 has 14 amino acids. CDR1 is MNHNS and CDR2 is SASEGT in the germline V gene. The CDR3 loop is CASTAGPNTYEQYF. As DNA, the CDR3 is TGTGCCAGCACTGCGGGACCGAATACCTACGAGCAGTACTTC.

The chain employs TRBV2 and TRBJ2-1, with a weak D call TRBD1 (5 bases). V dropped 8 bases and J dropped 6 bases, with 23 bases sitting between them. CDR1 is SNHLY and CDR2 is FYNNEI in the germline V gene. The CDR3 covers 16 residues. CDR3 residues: CASLGRQGIFGNEQFF. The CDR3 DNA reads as TGTGCCAGCTTGGGGCGCCAGGGAATTTTTGGCAATGAGCAGTTCTTC.